The text below deals with one T cell receptor (beta chain). A read error may produce the germline difference seen at one junction end. This CDR3 has 15 amino acids. Germline V lookup: CDR1 MGHRA, CDR2 YSYEKL. The sample originates from a study of blood T cell repertoires in COVID-19. Sequencing used immunoSEQ multiplex PCR; TCRdb keeps in-frame clones, though not all of them. Among 200,000 to 300,000 clones listed, about 80% were seen once. Sequencing was performed on peripheral blood. This TCR came from a woman of 80 years or more with acute or convalescent COVID-19. The rearrangement joins TRBV4-1 to TRBJ1-4; D remains unclear. The CDR3 sequence is CASSQELATAVVLIF. In nucleotides, the CDR3 is TGCGCCAGCAGCCAAGAACTGGCTACAGCCGTAGTTCTAATTTTT.